Listed below are T cell receptor beta chains from one sample, sequenced in a study of T cells in localized non-small cell lung cancer. Clones were sequenced by immunoSEQ multiplex PCR, and TCRdb holds only the in-frame ones, with some missing. Here the sample spans tens of thousands of clones, 80% to 85% being singletons. The sequencing here drew on peripheral blood, taken before any cancer treatment. The origin of the receptors is a woman aged 40 to 75 with stage I lung adenocarcinoma. Both conserved end residues are part of each CDR3. The order of the fields is CDR3 length, clone size, J gene, V gene, D gene, CDR3 DNA, CDR3 protein. The D gene is left open where the match is weak. Some rows have no size entry. The others give once, few or many, or a class for an expanded clone.

13 . TRBJ1-1 TRBV5-4 . TGTGCCAGCAGCTGGGATCCGAACACTGAAGCTTTCTTT CASSWDPNTEAFF
12 . TRBJ2-7 TRBV7-2 . TGTGCCAGCAGCTTAGGGGTTTACGAGCAGTACTTC CASSLGVYEQYF
13 . TRBJ1-2 TRBV5-4 . TGTGCCACCCTACTTCCCTCTTCTTATGGCTACACCTTC CATLLPSSYGYTF
13 . TRBJ1-1 TRBV29-1 . TGCAGCGTTGAGGCACAGACGAACACTGAAGCTTTCTTT CSVEAQTNTEAFF
18 . TRBJ2-4 TRBV7-2 TRBD1 TGTGCCAGCAGCCAACGACAGGGGGCGACGCTCCCTAGAAACATTCAGTACTTC CASSQRQGATLPRNIQYF
14 . TRBJ1-2 TRBV19 TRBD1 TGTGCCAGTAGTCAGGGGGGAGCTAACTATGGCTACACCTTC CASSQGGANYGYTF
10 . TRBJ2-3 TRBV19 . TGTGCCAGTAAGGGTTATACGCAGTATTTT CASKGYTQYF
14 . TRBJ1-1 TRBV5-6 . TGTGCCAGCAGCTTTGGTCAGTTGGACACTGAAGCTTTCTTT CASSFGQLDTEAFF
15 . TRBJ1-2 TRBV4-1 . TGCGCCAGCAGCCAAGTGGGGGGGGTTAACTATGGCTACACCTTC CASSQVGGVNYGYTF
13 . TRBJ2-7 TRBV19 . TGTGCCAGTAAGGCGCAGGGATCCTACGAGCAGTACTTC CASKAQGSYEQYF
18 few TRBJ1-1 TRBV7-9 TRBD1 TGTGCCAGCAGCACAGTTGGACAGGGGGGTACTAAGGTCACTGAAGCTTTCTTT CASSTVGQGGTKVTEAFF
15 . TRBJ1-4 TRBV2 TRBD1 TGTGCCAGTACGACAGGGAGAGGTTATAATGAAAAACTGTTTTTT CASTTGRGYNEKLFF
15 . TRBJ2-3 TRBV5-1 . TGCGCCAGCAGCTTGGACAACCCGGACACAGATACGCAGTATTTT CASSLDNPDTDTQYF
14 . TRBJ2-3 TRBV7-9 . TGTGCCAGCAGCTCCAGCGGAAACACAGATACGCAGTATTTT CASSSSGNTDTQYF
14 . TRBJ2-3 TRBV7-2 . TGTGCCAGCAGCTTAATGGTAGTATCAGATACGCAGTATTTT CASSLMVVSDTQYF
14 . TRBJ1-5 TRBV6-1 TRBD1 TGTGCCAGCAGTTATGACAGGGCAAATCAGCCCCAGCATTTT CASSYDRANQPQHF
15 once TRBJ2-5 TRBV4-3 . TGCGCCAGCAGCCAAGGGTTTGCGGGCCAAGAGACCCAGTACTTC CASSQGFAGQETQYF
14 . TRBJ1-2 TRBV5-6 TRBD1 TGTGCCAGCAGCCTTTGGACAGGGGCATTAGGCTACACCTTC CASSLWTGALGYTF
12 . TRBJ1-1 TRBV5-6 . TGTGCCAGCAGCTTATGGACGCGTGAAGCTTTCTTT CASSLWTREAFF
14 . TRBJ2-5 TRBV5-1 TRBD1 TGCGCCAGCAGCCCCGGGACAGGGGGTAAGACCCAGTACTTC CASSPGTGGKTQYF